The rows below give T cell receptor beta chains drawn from one sample of a study of beta chain features in type 1 diabetes. This table comes from immunoSEQ multiplex PCR, and its TCRdb copy is limited to in-frame clones, with some not included. The table lists around 500,000 clones, roughly 10% of them singletons. Input material: naive CD4+ T cells from blood. The receptor source for this set is a woman aged 18 to 35 in good health. CDR3s include the opening cysteine and the closing phenylalanine or tryptophan. D genes are given only for firm matches. The size field is filled for only some rows; it gives once, few, many or a size class.

V: TRBV30; D: -; length: 13; size: -; J: TRBJ1-1; CDR3: CAWRLWGRTEAFF; DNA: TGTGCCTGGAGGCTGTGGGGGCGAACTGAAGCTTTCTTT
V: TRBV2; D: -; length: 15; size: few; J: TRBJ2-1; CDR3: CASRGRRPSYNEQFF; DNA: TGTGCCAGCAGGGGACGGAGGCCCTCCTACAATGAGCAGTTCTTC
V: TRBV5-6; D: TRBD2; length: 15; size: few; J: TRBJ2-7; CDR3: CASSLDPSGMLKQYF; DNA: TGTGCCAGCAGCTTGGATCCTAGCGGGATGTTAAAGCAGTACTTC
V: TRBV19; D: -; length: 14; size: few; J: TRBJ1-5; CDR3: CASSIHRQGQPQHF; DNA: TGTGCCAGTAGTATTCATCGCCAAGGACAGCCCCAGCATTTT
V: TRBV6-5; D: TRBD2; length: 15; size: -; J: TRBJ2-5; CDR3: CASSYDSGGGETQYF; DNA: TGTGCCAGCAGTTATGATAGCGGGGGCGGGGAGACCCAGTACTTC
V: TRBV9; D: -; length: 14; size: few; J: TRBJ1-3; CDR3: CASSVAGFGNTIYF; DNA: TGTGCCAGCAGCGTAGCGGGATTTGGAAACACCATATATTTT
V: TRBV9; D: -; length: 15; size: few; J: TRBJ2-2; CDR3: CASSVMSGAGGELFF; DNA: TGTGCCAGCAGCGTAATGTCAGGGGCCGGCGGGGAGCTGTTTTTT
V: TRBV30; D: TRBD1; length: 15; size: few; J: TRBJ2-6; CDR3: CAWSPGQVRANVLTF; DNA: TGTGCCTGGAGTCCTGGACAGGTCAGGGCCAACGTCCTGACTTTC
V: TRBV5-4; D: TRBD2; length: 15; size: -; J: TRBJ2-1; CDR3: CASSLIIAGVDEQFF; DNA: TGTGCCAGCAGCTTGATAATAGCGGGGGTGGATGAGCAGTTCTTC
V: TRBV7-8; D: TRBD2; length: 19; size: few; J: TRBJ2-1; CDR3: CASSLSPRKAGGSYNEQFF; DNA: TGTGCCAGCAGCTTATCGCCCCGGAAGGCGGGGGGGTCCTACAATGAGCAGTTCTTC
V: TRBV11-3; D: -; length: 16; size: -; J: TRBJ2-2; CDR3: CASSWVPGKMAGELFF; DNA: TGTGCCAGCAGCTGGGTGCCGGGGAAGATGGCCGGGGAGCTGTTTTTT
V: TRBV18; D: -; length: 14; size: -; J: TRBJ1-1; CDR3: CASSPTRRDTEAFF; DNA: TGTGCCAGCTCCCCCACGCGGAGGGACACTGAAGCTTTCTTT
V: TRBV5-8; D: -; length: 15; size: few; J: TRBJ2-1; CDR3: CASSLRRSQGNEQFF; DNA: TGTGCCAGCAGCTTGAGACGATCTCAGGGAAATGAGCAGTTCTTC
V: TRBV10-3; D: TRBD2; length: 14; size: -; J: TRBJ2-5; CDR3: CAISVGGERETQYF; DNA: TGTGCCATCAGTGTGGGAGGGGAGAGGGAGACCCAGTACTTC
V: TRBV7-9; D: -; length: 13; size: few; J: TRBJ1-1; CDR3: CASSLGGGTEAFF; DNA: TGTGCCAGCAGCTTAGGAGGGGGAACTGAAGCTTTCTTT
V: TRBV5-1; D: TRBD2; length: 15; size: -; J: TRBJ2-3; CDR3: CASSLAAGRTDTQYF; DNA: TGCGCCAGCAGCCTCGCAGCGGGGAGGACAGATACGCAGTATTTT
V: TRBV14; D: -; length: 13; size: few; J: TRBJ1-6; CDR3: CASSQAGVSPLHF; DNA: TGTGCCAGCAGCCAAGCTGGAGTTTCACCCCTCCACTTT
V: TRBV7-6; D: TRBD1; length: 14; size: -; J: TRBJ2-1; CDR3: CASSPRQGKDEQFF; DNA: TGTGCCAGCAGCCCCCGACAGGGGAAGGATGAGCAGTTCTTC
V: TRBV7-8; D: TRBD1; length: 15; size: few; J: TRBJ2-5; CDR3: CASSVLTGGLKTQYF; DNA: TGTGCCAGCAGCGTCCTGACAGGGGGCCTTAAGACCCAGTACTTC
V: TRBV7-2; D: -; length: 14; size: -; J: TRBJ2-4; CDR3: CASSAAGRTDIQYF; DNA: TGTGCCAGCAGCGCGGCCGGAAGGACCGACATTCAGTACTTC
V: TRBV29-1; D: TRBD2; length: 14; size: few; J: TRBJ2-5; CDR3: CSAYGLAGPLTQYF; DNA: TGCAGCGCCTATGGACTAGCGGGACCTCTGACCCAGTACTTC
V: TRBV7-8; D: TRBD2; length: 14; size: -; J: TRBJ2-5; CDR3: CASSGTSGKETQYF; DNA: TGTGCCAGCAGCGGGACTAGCGGGAAAGAGACCCAGTACTTC
V: TRBV2; D: -; length: 11; size: few; J: TRBJ2-5; CDR3: CAGGVQETQYF; DNA: TGTGCCGGGGGCGTGCAAGAGACCCAGTACTTC
V: TRBV15; D: TRBD2; length: 16; size: -; J: TRBJ2-3; CDR3: CATAGRAVGTTDTQYF; DNA: TGTGCCACCGCCGGGAGGGCCGTAGGGACCACAGATACGCAGTATTTT
V: TRBV2; D: TRBD1; length: 13; size: few; J: TRBJ1-6; CDR3: CASRDRGYSPLHF; DNA: TGTGCCAGCAGGGACAGGGGTTATTCACCCCTCCACTTT
V: TRBV9; D: -; length: 14; size: few; J: TRBJ1-1; CDR3: CASSEQLQDTEAFF; DNA: TGTGCCAGCAGCGAGCAGCTTCAGGACACTGAAGCTTTCTTT
V: TRBV14; D: -; length: 20; size: -; J: TRBJ2-6; CDR3: CASSQGRTGGQPSGANVLTF; DNA: TGTGCCAGCAGCCAGGGACGGACCGGAGGACAGCCTTCTGGGGCCAACGTCCTGACTTTC
V: TRBV5-6; D: TRBD1; length: 14; size: few; J: TRBJ1-1; CDR3: CASSSTGTGRKAFF; DNA: TGTGCCAGCAGCTCGACCGGGACAGGGAGGAAAGCTTTCTTT
V: TRBV2; D: -; length: 12; size: few; J: TRBJ2-5; CDR3: CASTQYQETQYF; DNA: TGTGCCAGCACACAGTACCAAGAGACCCAGTACTTC
V: TRBV18; D: TRBD1; length: 14; size: few; J: TRBJ1-2; CDR3: CASSALGQGPEDTF; DNA: TGTGCCAGCTCCGCGTTGGGACAGGGGCCCGAGGACACCTTC
V: TRBV19; D: TRBD1; length: 19; size: -; J: TRBJ1-5; CDR3: CASSRPWDRAFGGNQPQHF; DNA: TGTGCCAGTAGCCGTCCTTGGGACAGGGCATTTGGGGGCAATCAGCCCCAGCATTTT